Ten or more counts support the clone carrying this T cell receptor beta chain. This specimen belongs to a study of T-cell reconstitution after alpha-beta-depleted transplantation in children. It was with unique molecular identifiers that the TCRbeta library was prepared. TCRdb reanalysed the PCR reads using MiXCR and keeps one entry per CDR3 protein. The data hold roughly 220,000 distinct CDR3 sequences, with around 12% observed a single time. Material: PBMCs from the stem cell graft donor, obtained from the stem cell graft. The TCR originated in a human donor who donated a stem cell graft to a child with acute lymphoblastic leukemia.

The CDR3 is CASSLIGAYSYEQYF. DNA of the CDR3: TGTGCCAGCAGTTTAATAGGGGCGTACTCCTACGAGCAGTACTTC. The chain uses TRBV27 and TRBJ2-7, with D possibly matching TRBD1 (5 bases). V dropped 2 bases and J dropped 0 bases, with 11 bases sitting between them. CDR3 length equals 15 residues. Per the germline V gene, CDR1 is MNHEY and CDR2 is SMNVEV (reference sequence).